The 25 T cell receptor beta chains presented below share a single source sample, sequenced in a study of Tregs in tolerant kidney transplant recipients (dated by TCRdb to about 2019). Receptors were amplified or captured by the immunoSEQ multiplex PCR assay. TCRdb mirrors the immuneACCESS table, restricted to in-frame sequences. Some clones are absent from its copies; in checked studies, under half trace to an unresolved V gene, and the reason for the others is unknown. In this sample the table shows approximately 69,000 clones, around nine tenths of which occur a single time. The top ten constitute 0.39% of the sample. The time point tag for this specimen amounts to: blood sample drawn before combined kidney and bone marrow transplant. Specimen: CD4+ T cells from blood, collected before the transplant. These receptors originate from a human donor who received a combined kidney and bone marrow transplant.

The chain combines TRBV28 with TRBJ2-7; 9 nucleotides match TRBD1. The J segment lost 6 bases and the V segment lost 6 bases, leaving 6 bases of the junction unmatched. This CDR3 comprises 13 residues. CDR1 and CDR2 from the germline V gene are MDHEN and SYDVKM. CDR3 sequence: CASSTQGALEQYF. The CDR3 DNA sequence: TGTGCCAGCAGCACACAGGGGGCCCTCGAGCAGTACTTC.

V and J are TRBV9 and TRBJ2-1, with TRBD2 as a possible D gene (5 bases). Germline V gene sequence: CDR1 SGDLS, CDR2 YYNGEE. The CDR3 runs 16 residues. With 2 bases removed from V and 0 bases from J, the gap between germline ends came to 12 bases. The CDR3 region is CASSVSSTSSYNEQFF. The CDR3 DNA sequence: TGTGCCAGCAGCGTTTCTAGCACGAGCTCCTACAATGAGCAGTTCTTC.

V is TRBV28 and J is TRBJ1-1, with D perhaps matching TRBD1 (6 bases). This CDR3 contains 13 residues. CDR1 and CDR2 (germline): MDHEN, SYDVKM. V lost 10 bases and J 6 bases, leaving 18 bases between the germline ends. The DNA of the CDR3 is TGTGCCACCCAAAGGGGGTTGAGCGCTGAAGCTTTCTTT. This encodes CATQRGLSAEAFF.

This clone was detected only a few times. The chain joins TRBV7-2 to TRBJ1-3; TRBD1 aligns across 9 bases. The germline gives CDR1 SGHTA, CDR2 FQGNSA. The CDR3 runs 16 residues. V lost 5 bases and J lost 2; bases outside the gene matches: 7. CDR3 in DNA: TGTGCCAGCAGCACCCGACAGGGGGGGCCTGGAAACACCATATATTTT. Amino acids: CASSTRQGGPGNTIYF.

This rearrangement joins TRBV4-1 to TRBJ2-7, with 7 bases identical to TRBD1. Trimming at V came to 1 base and at J to 2 bases, leaving 8 bases not matched to a gene. The CDR3 has 16 amino acids. The germline V gene has CDR1 MGHRA and CDR2 YSYEKL. CDR3 sequence (DNA): TGCGCCAGCAGCCAAGCCTTAGGACAGGTTGCCTACGAGCAGTACTTC. It yields the protein CASSQALGQVAYEQYF.

V and J are TRBV7-9 and TRBJ2-3, with 14 bases matching TRBD2. Germline CDR1 reads SEHNR; CDR2 reads FQNEAQ (reference sequence). CDR3 length equals 16 residues. V was clipped by 5 bases and J by 3 bases; unmatched bases: 4. The CDR3 DNA follows: TGTGCCAGCAGCCCGGGGACTAGCGGGAGTACAGATACGCAGTATTTT. Translating it yields CASSPGTSGSTDTQYF.

The chain is built from TRBV7-8 and TRBJ2-5, with D tentatively TRBD1 (6 bases). The V gene's germline CDR1 is SGHVS and CDR2 FQNEAQ. V was cut by 6 bases and J by 5 bases, with 13 bases left in between. The CDR3 contains 13 residues. CDR3 nucleotide sequence: TGTGCCAGCAGAGATACAGGGTACGAGACCCAGTACTTC. It is translated as CASRDTGYETQYF.

The genes are TRBV10-1 and TRBJ2-2; 10 bases agree with TRBD2. The CDR3 loop spans 14 amino acids. Germline loops: CDR1 WNHNN, CDR2 SYGVQD (reference sequence). Trimming at V came to 5 bases and at J to 8 bases, leaving 5 bases not matched to a gene. CDR3: CASSRAGGAGELFF. CDR3 in DNA: TGCGCCAGCAGTCGAGCGGGAGGGGCAGGGGAGCTGTTTTTT.

The rearrangement uses TRBV28 and TRBJ2-5, with no clear D. Per the germline V gene, CDR1 is MDHEN and CDR2 is SYDVKM. Trimming took off 3 bases at V and 1 base at J, with 9 bases between the two ends. The CDR3 runs to 14 residues. CDR3 DNA: TGTGCCAGCAGTTTGTTTGGCAGCCAAGAGACCCAGTACTTC. Its translation: CASSLFGSQETQYF.

DNA for the CDR3: TGTGCCAGCAGGGGAACTAACCGAGGGAATGAGCAGTTCTTC. Amino acids: CASRGTNRGNEQFF. V and J are TRBV28 and TRBJ2-1, with a possible D match to TRBD2 (5 bases). This CDR3 is 14 amino acids long. V was shortened by 6 bases and J by 7 bases, with 16 bases between the two germline ends. In germline, CDR1 is MDHEN, CDR2 SYDVKM. The entire variable domain, with the rest obtained from reference TRBV28 and TRBJ2-1, is as follows: DVKVTQSSRYLVKRTGEKVFLECVQDMDHENMFWYRQDPGLGLRLIYFSYDVKMKEKGDIPEGYSVSREKKERFSLILESASTNQTSMYLCASRGTNRGNEQFFGPGTRLTVL.

The V call is TRBV7-2, the J call TRBJ2-3, with D possibly matching TRBD2 (5 bases). Germline V gene data show CDR1 as SGHTA and CDR2 as FQGNSA. This CDR3 contains 17 residues. V lost 0 bases and J lost 0, with 13 bases in between. In DNA, the CDR3 is TGTGCCAGCAGCTTAGCGATCCTAGCTCCTAGCACAGATACGCAGTATTTT. This sequence encodes CASSLAILAPSTDTQYF.

The rearrangement joins TRBV27 to TRBJ2-1, with 8 nucleotides matching TRBD2. CDR1 and CDR2 from the germline V gene are MNHEY and SMNVEV (reference sequence). The CDR3 loop spans 14 amino acids. V shed 7 bases, J shed 6 bases, and the junction held 8 bases outside the gene matches. The CDR3 protein is CASTRTSLGNEQFF. In DNA form, the CDR3 reads TGTGCCAGCACCAGGACTAGCTTGGGCAATGAGCAGTTCTTC.

The rearrangement links TRBV6-5 to TRBJ2-5; a weak D match, TRBD2 (6 bases). Germline-derived CDR1 and CDR2 are MNHEY and SVGAGI. The CDR3 sequence is 13 residues long. V was clipped by 6 bases and J by 0 bases, with 8 bases between them. In nucleotides, the CDR3 is TGTGCCAGCAGAGGCGGGAACCAAGAGACCCAGTACTTC. This encodes CASRGGNQETQYF.

The chain combines TRBV28 with TRBJ2-2; TRBD2 matches at 8 bases. The CDR3 extends over 14 amino acids. The germline V gene has CDR1 MDHEN and CDR2 SYDVKM. J lost 7 bases, V lost 8 bases, and 9 bases had no gene match. In DNA, the CDR3 is TGTGCCAGCCGTCCCCGGACTAGCCACGGGGAGCTGTTTTTT. This gives the protein CASRPRTSHGELFF.

The V call is TRBV28, the J call TRBJ1-4, with D unclear. The CDR3 contains 14 residues. Trimming pared 5 bases from V and 11 bases from J, leaving 18 bases between. From germline, CDR1 is MDHEN and CDR2 SYDVKM. CDR3 coding DNA: TGTGCCAGCAGTCCACCCCTCGATTCCGGGAAACTGTTTTTT. Amino acids: CASSPPLDSGKLFF.

The V gene is TRBV19, the J gene TRBJ1-3; D gene uncertain. The length of the CDR3 is 15 residues. The V end lost 5 bases, the J end lost 0 bases, and 11 bases lay between the germline ends. Germline CDR1 reads LNHDA; CDR2 reads SQIVND (reference sequence). The CDR3 spells CASSPQEDSGNTIYF. The CDR3 DNA is TGTGCCAGTAGTCCTCAGGAGGACTCTGGAAACACCATATATTTT. Together with reference TRBV19 and TRBJ1-3, the CDR3 gives the full variable domain: DGGITQSPKYLFRKEGQNVTLSCEQNLNHDAMYWYRQDPGQGLRLIYYSQIVNDFQKGDIAEGYSVSREKKESFPLTVTSAQKNPTAFYLCASSPQEDSGNTIYFGEGSWLTVV.

This clone was seen once. The genes are TRBV28 and TRBJ2-4, with D tentatively TRBD1 (7 bases). Looked up from germline, CDR1 is MDHEN and CDR2 is SYDVKM. Trimming took off 5 bases at V and 0 bases at J, with 14 bases between the two ends. The CDR3 contains 16 residues. The CDR3 DNA is TGTGCCAGCAGTCGAGGGGGCGGGGTAGCCAAAAACATTCAGTACTTC. It translates to CASSRGGGVAKNIQYF.

This sequence joins TRBV14 and TRBJ2-1; 9 positions match TRBD2. The CDR3 has 15 amino acids. After removal of 1 base from V and 4 bases from J, the junction contained 2 bases not matched to a gene. Germline CDR1 SGHDN, CDR2 FVKESK. DNA for the CDR3: TGTGCCAGCAGCCAAGGGCTAGCGGGATACAATGAGCAGTTCTTC. Translation gives CASSQGLAGYNEQFF.

The chain is built from TRBV2 and TRBJ2-7, with D possibly TRBD2 on 6 matching bases. The CDR3 has 15 residues. The V end lost 1 base, the J end lost 2 bases, and 12 bases lay between the germline ends. Per germline, CDR1 SNHLY and CDR2 FYNNEI. The chain's CDR3 is CASSEGGLGTYEQYF. The CDR3 DNA sequence: TGTGCCAGCAGTGAAGGGGGACTTGGAACCTACGAGCAGTACTTC.

The chain employs TRBV7-2 and TRBJ1-1, with D uncertain. The CDR3 is 14 residues long. With 1 base removed from V and 1 base from J, the gap between germline ends came to 7 bases. The germline V gene has CDR1 SGHTA and CDR2 FQGNSA. The CDR3 loop reads CASSLVGGNTEAFF. CDR3 sequence (DNA): TGTGCCAGCAGCTTAGTGGGAGGGAACACTGAAGCTTTCTTT.

The chain joins TRBV23-1 to TRBJ2-7; 8 positions agree with TRBD2. TRBV23-1 is placed among ORFs of uncertain function. The CDR3 is 24 residues long. Losses at the gene ends were 3 bases for V and 4 bases for J; bases not matched to a gene: 35. CDR3 sequence (DNA): TGCGCCAGCAGTCAGGACGCGACAGGCACGCTCAAGCGGGAGCCCGGTTCGGGATCTTACGAGCAGTACTTC. The encoded protein is CASSQDATGTLKREPGSGSYEQYF.

The rearrangement joins TRBV11-2 to TRBJ2-7, with 7 positions matching TRBD2. Germline values: CDR1 SGHAT, CDR2 FQNNGV. V dropped 6 bases and J dropped 2; count of bases not matched to a gene: 4. This CDR3 region has 13 residues. In DNA form, the CDR3 reads TGTGCCAGCAGAACGACTAGCACCTACGAGCAGTACTTC. It specifies CASRTTSTYEQYF.

The CDR3 sequence: CASSPILEGDTEAFF. CDR3 DNA: TGTGCCAGCTCACCCATCCTAGAAGGGGATACTGAAGCTTTCTTT. The gene calls are TRBV18 and TRBJ1-1, with D maybe TRBD1 (5 bases). Germline assignment: CDR1 KGHSH and CDR2 LQKENI. The CDR3 covers 15 residues. V was trimmed by 3 bases and J by 5 bases, leaving 16 bases between them.

This clone showed up just a few times. This chain connects TRBV20-1 to TRBJ1-1; D is ambiguous. The germline V gene has CDR1 DFQATT and CDR2 SNEGSKA (reference sequence). The CDR3 length is 11 residues. Trimming took off 6 bases at V and 1 base at J, with 6 bases between the two ends. This CDR3 is CSAPSNTEAFF. The CDR3 DNA follows: TGCAGTGCCCCCTCGAACACTGAAGCTTTCTTT.

As concerns this clone: At one of its ends the junction is not consistent with the germline gene, which may arise from a read error. The V call is TRBV5-8, the J call TRBJ1-4, with 9 bases fitting TRBD1. The CDR3 spans 14 residues. Per the germline V gene, CDR1 is SGHTS and CDR2 is YDEGEE. CDR3 sequence reads: CASSSGQGEPLFLF. The CDR3 DNA reads as TGTGCCAGCAGCTCGGGACAGGGCGAACCCCTCTTCCTTTTT.